The 29 T cell receptor beta chains below come from one sample, sequenced in a study of CD8+ T cells in alopecia areata. Treatment indicated: oral pan-JAK inhibitor, 5-10 mg twice daily. The sequencing template was cDNA reverse transcribed from extracted RNA. Here immunoSEQ multiplex PCR was the method, and the copy in TCRdb shows in-frame clones only, minus some. The profile shows some 170,000 clones, around half of them singletons. The sample here was CD8+ T cells sorted from blood, taken at week 24, from a patient treated with tofacitinib. These TCRs come from a human donor with alopecia areata.

The rearrangement uses TRBV29-1 and TRBJ2-7, with a weak D call TRBD1 (5 bases). CDR1 is SQVTM and CDR2 is ANQGSEA in the germline V gene. The CDR3 runs 12 residues. V was pared by 4 bases and J by 4 bases, with 11 bases between. CDR3 nucleotides: TGCAGCGTTGTAGGGGTCCGGTACGAGCAGTACTTC. Amino acids: CSVVGVRYEQYF.

The table lists this clone with a count of one. V is TRBV12-5 and J is TRBJ2-2, with D uncertain. The CDR3 contains 12 residues. CDR1 and CDR2 from the germline V gene are LGHNT and FRNRAP. The ends were cut back, 1 base at V and 6 bases at J, with 3 bases in the middle. The CDR3 is CASGLEAGELFF. The DNA for the CDR3 is TGTGCTAGTGGTTTGGAGGCCGGGGAGCTGTTTTTT.

V usage is TRBV30 and J usage is TRBJ1-2; D remains unclear. Germline V gene data show CDR1 as GTSNPN and CDR2 as SVGIG (reference sequence). Trimming shortened V by 1 base and J by 6 bases, and 18 bases separated the two germline ends. This CDR3 spans 15 amino acids. CDR3 protein: CAWSGHSGGGDGYTF. The DNA for the CDR3 is TGTGCCTGGAGTGGCCATTCAGGCGGAGGAGATGGCTACACCTTC.

Of note for this clone: This sample also contains other DNA sequences that code for the same CDR3. V gene TRBV27 combines with J gene TRBJ2-5, with D unclear. The germline V gene has CDR1 MNHEY and CDR2 SMNVEV (reference sequence). V lost 6 bases to trimming and J lost 5 bases, with 13 bases between them. The CDR3 runs to 13 residues. CDR3 protein: CASRSISQETQYF. DNA for the CDR3: TGTGCCAGCAGATCCATCAGCCAGGAGACCCAGTACTTC.

V is TRBV27 and J is TRBJ2-7; D assignment may be TRBD1 or TRBD2 (5 bases each). Germline loops: CDR1 MNHEY, CDR2 SMNVEV (reference sequence). Between the trimmed V and J ends, which lost 3 bases and 0 bases, there was a span of 12 bases. This CDR3 has 15 residues. The CDR3 protein is CASSLVWGSSYEQYF. The CDR3 coding sequence is TGTGCCAGCAGTTTGGTCTGGGGGAGCTCCTACGAGCAGTACTTC.

The J gene is TRBJ1-1, the V gene TRBV2; perhaps TRBD1 as D (6 bases). The germline gives CDR1 SNHLY, CDR2 FYNNEI. The CDR3 sequence is 14 residues long. With 5 bases removed from V and 7 bases from J, the gap between germline ends came to 17 bases. CDR3 bases: TGTGCCAGCAGTCTCAGGGGACCCCTATTTGAAGCTTTCTTT. Its protein is CASSLRGPLFEAFF.

This clone was counted only a few times. The V and J genes are TRBV28 and TRBJ1-1, with a possible D match to TRBD1 (6 bases). V was clipped by 8 bases and J by 1 base, with 8 bases between them. CDR1 is MDHEN, CDR2 SYDVKM, per germline. The CDR3 has 12 amino acids. DNA for the CDR3: TGTGCCAGCCGGGACAAGAACACTGAAGCTTTCTTT. This sequence encodes CASRDKNTEAFF.

This sequence joins TRBV13 and TRBJ1-1; D is uncertain. The CDR3 totals 14 residues. Germline assignment: CDR1 PRHDT and CDR2 FYEKMQ (reference sequence). Trimming stripped 2 bases from V and 2 bases from J, with 9 bases between. The CDR3 DNA is TGTGCCAGCAGCTTACTCGCGGGTAACACTGAAGCTTTCTTT. It encodes CASSLLAGNTEAFF.

This clone was counted a few times. This chain uses TRBV11-2 with TRBJ2-5; D not resolved. V lost 3 bases, J lost 3 bases, and 5 bases lay in between. Germline V lookup: CDR1 SGHAT, CDR2 FQNNGV. The CDR3 runs 12 residues. In nucleotides, the CDR3 is TGTGCCAGCAGCTTTAGGGAAGAGACCCAGTACTTC. It yields the protein CASSFREETQYF.

The chain has TRBV11-1 and TRBJ2-1, with D possibly being TRBD2 (5 bases). The CDR3 covers 17 residues. The V and J ends lost 1 base and 0 bases respectively, with 13 bases between them. Germline-derived CDR1 and CDR2 are SGHAT and FQDESV (reference sequence). The CDR3 loop is CASSLGEGRSSYNEQFF. Written as DNA, the CDR3 is TGTGCCAGCAGCTTAGGAGAGGGCCGGAGCTCCTACAATGAGCAGTTCTTC.

This clone was found a few times. The V gene is TRBV29-1, the J gene TRBJ2-4; D is perhaps TRBD1 (6 bases). There are 16 residues in the CDR3. The germline gives CDR1 SQVTM, CDR2 ANQGSEA. V lost 4 bases and J lost 0, with 16 bases in between. The CDR3 region is CSVAGTHELAKNIQYF. CDR3 nucleotide sequence: TGCAGCGTTGCCGGGACACACGAACTAGCCAAAAACATTCAGTACTTC.

This sequence joins TRBV29-1 and TRBJ2-3, with no clear D. Germline CDR1 is SQVTM and CDR2 is ANQGSEA. The CDR3 contains 14 residues. V shed 1 base and J shed 1 base, with 9 bases lying between them. In DNA, the CDR3 is TGCAGCGTTGAAGCTGCGATCCGCACAGATACGCAGTATTTT. Translated, it gives CSVEAAIRTDTQYF.

The chain couples TRBV9 to TRBJ2-3, with D maybe TRBD1 (6 bases). CDR1 SGDLS and CDR2 YYNGEE come from the germline V gene. CDR3 length equals 13 residues. Trimming pared 4 bases from V and 6 bases from J, leaving 12 bases between. This CDR3 is CASSTRGGDTQYF. As DNA, the CDR3 is TGTGCCAGCAGCACCCGAGGGGGTGATACGCAGTATTTT.

This clone was counted between two and nine times. This chain connects TRBV11-2 to TRBJ2-1; 7 bases agree with TRBD1. CDR3 length: 13 amino acids. The V and J ends lost 3 bases and 6 bases, in that order; junction bases with no gene match: 2. Looked up from germline, CDR1 is SGHAT and CDR2 is FQNNGV. In DNA form, the CDR3 reads TGTGCCAGCAGCTTGACAGGGTCCAATGAGCAGTTCTTC. Protein product: CASSLTGSNEQFF.

This clone has just a few counts. V usage is TRBV19 and J usage is TRBJ1-1, with no clear D. The germline gives CDR1 LNHDA, CDR2 SQIVND (reference sequence). Trimming shortened V by 5 bases and J by 0 bases, and 7 bases separated the two germline ends. The CDR3 is made up of 13 amino acids. This CDR3 reads CASSPGLNTEAFF. The CDR3 DNA reads as TGTGCCAGTAGTCCCGGCCTGAACACTGAAGCTTTCTTT. Supplemented by reference TRBV19 and TRBJ1-1, the full variable domain reads DGGITQSPKYLFRKEGQNVTLSCEQNLNHDAMYWYRQDPGQGLRLIYYSQIVNDFQKGDIAEGYSVSREKKESFPLTVTSAQKNPTAFYLCASSPGLNTEAFFGQGTRLTVV.

Remarks on this clone: Other DNA sequences within the sample encode an identical CDR3. The gene calls are TRBV9 and TRBJ2-1; D is ambiguous. V dropped 0 bases and J dropped 4 bases, with 2 bases sitting between them. The CDR3 covers 12 residues. Germline CDR1 SGDLS, CDR2 YYNGEE. The CDR3, as DNA: TGTGCCAGCAGCGTAGGTTACAATGAGCAGTTCTTC. It codes for CASSVGYNEQFF.

A few counts support this clone. The chain recombines TRBV6-5 with TRBJ2-1, with 13 bases identical to TRBD2. The CDR3 length is 13 residues. Trimming at V came to 8 bases and at J to 6 bases, leaving 1 base not matched to a gene. Germline lookup yields CDR1 MNHEY and CDR2 SVGAGI. For the CDR3, the DNA is TGTGCCAGCGGACTAGCGGGGGTCAATGAGCAGTTCTTC. Protein product: CASGLAGVNEQFF.

The CDR3 loop is CASSFRDRSYEQYF. The DNA of the CDR3 is TGTGCCAGCAGCTTCCGGGACAGATCCTACGAGCAGTACTTC. The V gene is TRBV7-9, the J gene TRBJ2-7; 7 bases fit TRBD1. The CDR3 extends over 14 amino acids. After removal of 3 bases from V and 1 base from J, the junction contained 3 bases not matched to a gene. Germline CDR1 is SEHNR and CDR2 is FQNEAQ (reference sequence).

A few counts support this clone. The chain is built from TRBV30 and TRBJ1-1, with a possible D match to TRBD1 (6 bases). V lost 1 base and J lost 8, with 8 bases in between. This CDR3 has 11 amino acids. Germline V gene lookup returns CDR1 GTSNPN and CDR2 SVGIG (reference sequence). The CDR3 loop is CAWSDDREAFF. The CDR3 nucleotides are TGTGCCTGGAGTGACGACAGGGAAGCTTTCTTT.

The rearrangement uses TRBV10-3 and TRBJ2-7, with D unresolved. The CDR3 covers 15 residues. V was shortened by 3 bases and J by 0 bases, with 12 bases between the two germline ends. Germline-derived CDR1 and CDR2 are ENHRY and SYGVKD. The CDR3 spells CAISELATNSYEQYF. The CDR3 coding sequence is TGTGCCATCAGTGAATTGGCAACTAACTCCTACGAGCAGTACTTC.

The rearrangement links TRBV2 to TRBJ1-1; D uncertain. V dropped 7 bases and J dropped 2 bases, with 17 bases sitting between them. The CDR3 loop spans 15 amino acids. Germline CDR1 reads SNHLY; CDR2 reads FYNNEI. The CDR3 nucleotides are TGTGCCAGCAAGGGTAGCAGAGCACGTAACACTGAAGCTTTCTTT. It specifies CASKGSRARNTEAFF.

The J gene is TRBJ2-7, the V gene TRBV29-1; the match to TRBD1 covers 7 bases. The CDR3 has 12 residues. Unmatched junction bases numbered 7, after V lost 6 bases and J lost 5 bases. Germline-derived CDR1 and CDR2 are SQVTM and ANQGSEA. The DNA for the CDR3 is TGCAGCGTCGGAAAAACAGGGGACGAGCAGTACTTC. This encodes CSVGKTGDEQYF.

The chain carries TRBV29-1 and TRBJ1-1; no definite D call. This CDR3 comprises 11 residues. The V end lost 6 bases, the J end lost 4 bases, and 9 bases lay between the germline ends. CDR1 and CDR2 (germline): SQVTM, ANQGSEA. CDR3 region: CSVPKGTEAFF. The CDR3 DNA is TGCAGCGTCCCGAAGGGCACTGAAGCTTTCTTT.

This clone was counted between two and nine times. The rearrangement links TRBV29-1 to TRBJ2-2; D remains unclear. Germline CDR1 reads SQVTM; CDR2 reads ANQGSEA. Trimming left V 3 bases short and J 6 bases short, with 8 bases between. This CDR3 contains 12 residues. The CDR3 DNA follows: TGCAGCGTTGACGGGCCCGCCGGGGAGCTGTTTTTT. Translating it yields CSVDGPAGELFF.

The V call is TRBV27, the J call TRBJ1-5; no clear D gene. From germline, CDR1 is MNHEY and CDR2 SMNVEV (reference sequence). V lost 2 bases to trimming and J lost 5 bases, with 7 bases between them. The CDR3 runs 13 residues. This CDR3 is CASSLIRDQPQHF. The CDR3, as DNA: TGTGCCAGCAGTTTAATACGGGATCAGCCCCAGCATTTT.

V usage is TRBV30 and J usage is TRBJ1-5, with a tentative D call TRBD1 (5 bases). The germline V gene has CDR1 GTSNPN and CDR2 SVGIG (reference sequence). V lost 2 bases, J lost 7 bases, and 12 bases lay in between. This CDR3 is 13 amino acids long. The CDR3 DNA is TGTGCCTGGAGTAGACCGCAGGGACAGCCCCAGCATTTT. Translation gives CAWSRPQGQPQHF.

This chain uses TRBV27 with TRBJ2-1, with 7 positions matching TRBD1. Germline V CDR1 and CDR2: MNHEY, SMNVEV (reference sequence). Losses at the gene ends were 7 bases for V and 9 bases for J; bases not matched to a gene: 3. The length of the CDR3 is 11 residues. CDR3 coding DNA: TGTGCCAGCATAAGACAGGGTGAGCAGTTCTTC. It codes for CASIRQGEQFF.

This clone was seen only a few times. This sequence joins TRBV11-2 and TRBJ1-1, with 7 bases fitting TRBD1. The CDR3 is made up of 17 amino acids. The trim removed 5 bases at V and 0 bases at J, leaving 12 bases unmatched. Germline CDR1 SGHAT, CDR2 FQNNGV. Here the CDR3 DNA reads TGTGCCAGCAGCGACCACGTAAACAGGGGCTTGAACACTGAAGCTTTCTTT. Translated, it gives CASSDHVNRGLNTEAFF.

Only a few counts were recorded for this clone. The chain couples TRBV10-3 to TRBJ2-7; D unclear. Germline V gene sequence: CDR1 ENHRY, CDR2 SYGVKD. This CDR3 has 11 amino acids. V lost 2 bases, J lost 2 bases, and 1 base lay in between. In DNA form, the CDR3 reads TGTGCCATCAGTGAGGCCTACGAGCAGTACTTC. Protein product: CAISEAYEQYF.